Each of the 10 T cell receptor beta chains below was sequenced from the same sample in a study of blood T cell repertoires in COVID-19 (dated by TCRdb to the early 2020s). The method was the immunoSEQ multiplex PCR assay. TCRdb mirrors the immuneACCESS table, restricted to in-frame sequences. Some clones are absent from its copies; in checked studies, under half trace to an unresolved V gene, and the reason for the others is unknown. This sample holds about 50,000 clones; around nine tenths were observed only once. The top ten clonotypes cover roughly 15% of the sample. Sequenced: peripheral blood. These receptors originate from a man aged 55 to 70 with active or convalescent COVID-19.

V is TRBV4-3 and J is TRBJ1-2; maybe TRBD1 (6 bases). V was shortened by 5 bases and J by 5 bases, with 15 bases between the two germline ends. This CDR3 has 14 amino acids. Germline V lookup: CDR1 LGHNA, CDR2 YSLEER. The CDR3 DNA follows: TGCGCCAGCAGCGAAAAGCAGGGGTTTTATGGCTACACCTTC. It encodes CASSEKQGFYGYTF.

The chain uses TRBV28 and TRBJ1-2; D is unresolved. This CDR3 contains 14 residues. Deletions cut 3 bases from V and 2 bases from J, with 10 bases between. Germline assignment: CDR1 MDHEN and CDR2 SYDVKM. The CDR3 here is CASSFPPGNYGYTF. In DNA, the CDR3 is TGTGCCAGCAGTTTTCCCCCGGGGAACTATGGCTACACCTTC.

This clone was found a few times. This chain links TRBV27 with TRBJ2-2, with D perhaps matching TRBD2 (6 bases). The CDR3 extends over 13 amino acids. Germline CDR1 is MNHEY and CDR2 is SMNVEV (reference sequence). The ends were cut back, 2 bases at V and 6 bases at J, with 7 bases in the middle. DNA of the CDR3: TGTGCCAGCAGTTTAGGACTACCCGGGGAGCTGTTTTTT. It is translated as CASSLGLPGELFF.

In its sample, this clone was seen once. This chain connects TRBV3-1 (or the pseudogene TRBV3-2) to TRBJ1-2; no reliable D call. Per germline, CDR1 LGHDT and CDR2 YNNKEL (reference sequence). The CDR3 covers 15 residues. V lost 0 bases to trimming and J lost 5 bases, with 13 bases between them. Here the CDR3 reads CASSQEWRDGYGYTF. The CDR3 DNA is TGTGCCAGCAGCCAAGAATGGAGGGATGGGTATGGCTACACCTTC.

This sequence joins TRBV28 and TRBJ2-7; unclear D gene. The CDR3 is 13 amino acids. Per the germline V gene, CDR1 is MDHEN and CDR2 is SYDVKM. Trimming pared 8 bases from V and 6 bases from J, leaving 17 bases between. The CDR3 nucleotides are TGTGCCAGCTCGGCCCGATGGGCCTCCGAGCAGTACTTC. Its protein is CASSARWASEQYF.

This chain uses TRBV5-1 with TRBJ2-2, with TRBD1 as a possible D gene (5 bases). The CDR3 consists of 17 residues. CDR1 is SGHRS and CDR2 is YFSETQ in the germline V gene. Deletions cut 3 bases from V and 0 bases from J, with 15 bases between. The chain's CDR3 is CASSSQPTGANTGELFF. The CDR3 DNA reads as TGCGCCAGCAGCTCCCAGCCCACAGGTGCGAACACCGGGGAGCTGTTTTTT.

The chain has TRBV5-1 and TRBJ1-2; TRBD1 matches 7 bases. Germline loops: CDR1 SGHRS, CDR2 YFSETQ. The junction had 2 bases not matched to a gene; V was cut back by 1 base and J by 5 bases. The CDR3 totals 13 residues. The CDR3 reads CASSLLRGYGYTF. The CDR3 coding sequence is TGCGCCAGCAGCTTGCTCAGGGGGTATGGCTACACCTTC.

This sequence joins TRBV28 and TRBJ1-2; D remains unclear. The germline V and J ends were trimmed by 8 bases and 4 bases, with 14 bases remaining between them. CDR3 length equals 13 residues. Germline V gene lookup returns CDR1 MDHEN and CDR2 SYDVKM. The CDR3 protein is CASRVALSYGYTF. Written as DNA, the CDR3 is TGTGCCAGCCGGGTAGCACTAAGCTATGGCTACACCTTC.

The chain joins TRBV6-2 or TRBV6-3 to TRBJ2-5, with TRBD2 identical over 8 bases. The CDR3 sequence is 17 residues long. V was clipped by 3 bases and J by 0 bases; unmatched bases: 9. CDR1 is MNHEY and CDR2 is SVGEGT in the germline V gene. The CDR3 region is CASSYLGGGADQETQYF. In nucleotides, the CDR3 is TGTGCCAGCAGTTATCTCGGGGGGGGAGCCGACCAAGAGACCCAGTACTTC.

The chain couples TRBV10-2 to TRBJ2-3; tentatively, D is TRBD1 (5 bases). V was cut by 3 bases and J by 0 bases, with 10 bases left in between. Per germline, CDR1 WSHSY and CDR2 SAAADI. CDR3 length: 15 residues. CDR3 nucleotides: TGCGCCAGCAGTGAATGGGGCGGTAGCACAGATACGCAGTATTTT. Its translation is CASSEWGGSTDTQYF.